The 11 T cell receptor beta chains presented below share a single source sample, sequenced in a study of CD8+CD57+ T cells in acquired aplastic anemia. TCR beta VDJ and CDR3 profiling used genomic DNA as template. TCRdb re-called the reads through MiXCR, storing one row per CDR3 protein. The data contain 250,000 to 300,000 distinct CDR3 sequences, approximately 57% of them singletons. The specimen sequenced was sorted CD4+, CD8+, or CD8+CD57+ T cells (not recorded which) from PBMCs. The origin of the receptors is a human donor with severe aplastic anemia or a healthy control (not recorded which).

This clonotype was detected only a few times. The gene calls are TRBV15 and TRBJ1-6; tentatively, D is TRBD1 (5 bases). CDR3 length: 14 residues. The V gene's germline CDR1 is LNHNV and CDR2 YYDKDF (reference sequence). The V end was cut by 3 bases, the J end by 8 bases, with 11 bases between. The CDR3 here is CATSRGRDDSPLHF. The CDR3 bases are TGTGCCACCAGCAGGGGCAGGGACGATTCACCCCTCCACTTT.

This chain joins TRBV7-2 and TRBJ1-3; D gene ambiguous. The CDR3 spans 14 residues. Germline V gives CDR1 SGHTA, CDR2 FQGNSA. Trimming left V 5 bases short and J 0 bases short, with 8 bases between. The CDR3 loop is CASSRGNSGNTIYF. In DNA form, the CDR3 reads TGTGCCAGCAGCCGCGGAAACTCTGGAAACACCATATATTTT.

This chain links TRBV7-2 with TRBJ2-5; TRBD2 might be the D (7 bases). The CDR3 is 14 amino acids. Trimming left V 2 bases short and J 5 bases short, with 12 bases between. Germline CDR1 and CDR2: SGHTA and FQGNSA. Here the CDR3 reads CASSLLGGVETQYF. CDR3 sequence (DNA): TGTGCCAGCAGCTTATTAGGGGGGGTTGAGACCCAGTACTTC.

The chain joins TRBV15 to TRBJ1-1; 7 positions agree with TRBD1. The CDR3 sequence is 14 residues long. Losses at the gene ends were 7 bases for V and 0 bases for J; bases not matched to a gene: 5. Germline loops: CDR1 LNHNV, CDR2 YYDKDF (reference sequence). CDR3 sequence reads: CATTRDRLNTEAFF. In nucleotides, the CDR3 is TGTGCCACCACCCGGGACAGATTGAACACTGAAGCTTTCTTT.

This clonotype turned up a few times. V gene TRBV7-9 combines with J gene TRBJ1-5; TRBD1 might be the D (5 bases). The CDR3 sequence is 14 residues long. Trimming removed 5 bases from V and 6 bases from J, with 14 bases in between. The germline CDR1 and CDR2 sequences are SEHNR and FQNEAQ (reference sequence). The CDR3 nucleotides are TGTGCCAGCAGCGACGGGGGAGTCGGTCAGCCCCAGCATTTT. It specifies CASSDGGVGQPQHF. The full variable domain, its missing parts supplied by reference TRBV7-9 and TRBJ1-5, is DTGVSQNPRHKITKRGQNVTFRCDPISEHNRLYWYRQTLGQGPEFLTYFQNEAQLEKSRLLSDRFSAERPKGSFSTLEIQRTEQGDSAMYLCASSDGGVGQPQHFGDGTRLSIL.

This clonotype was detected many times. The V gene is TRBV9, the J gene TRBJ1-3; tentative D call: TRBD1 (5 bases). Trimming took 0 bases from V and 2 from J, leaving 18 bases between them. This CDR3 has 18 amino acids. Germline lookup yields CDR1 SGDLS and CDR2 YYNGEE. CDR3 sequence: CASSVESGQGFTGNTIYF. CDR3 coding DNA: TGTGCCAGCAGCGTAGAATCAGGGCAGGGTTTCACTGGAAACACCATATATTTT.

The V and J genes are TRBV2 and TRBJ2-5; the D gene is possibly TRBD1 (5 bases). Trimming took off 4 bases at V and 4 bases at J, with 16 bases between the two ends. The germline CDR1 and CDR2 sequences are SNHLY and FYNNEI. The CDR3 contains 15 residues. The DNA of the CDR3 is TGTGCCAGCAGTGCGACGGTCAGGGTCGGAGAGACCCAGTACTTC. Translated: CASSATVRVGETQYF.

As to this clonotype: No conserved phenylalanine or tryptophan is present at the end of the CDR3, so a read error is the likely explanation. The gene calls are TRBV19 and TRBJ1-6; D is uncertain. Germline values: CDR1 LNHDA, CDR2 SQIVND (reference sequence). V lost 2 bases and J 7 bases, leaving 9 bases between the germline ends. This CDR3 spans 14 amino acids. The CDR3 sequence: CASSIRTENSPLHL. CDR3 nucleotides: TGTGCCAGTAGTATAAGGACGGAGAATTCACCCCTCCACCTT.

This clonotype was observed a handful of times. The V and J genes are TRBV25-1 and TRBJ1-6; weak D call: TRBD1 (6 bases). Germline CDR1 MGHDK, CDR2 SYGVNS. The CDR3 length is 13 residues. The ends were cut back, 4 bases at V and 15 bases at J, with 16 bases in the middle. CDR3 DNA sequence: TGTGCCAGCAGTGGAACACAGGGACAAGTCCTCCACTTT. This translates into CASSGTQGQVLHF.

The CDR3 sequence is CASTRDRGEETQYF. CDR3 DNA: TGTGCCAGCACCAGGGACAGGGGAGAAGAGACCCAGTACTTC. This chain uses TRBV9 with TRBJ2-5; 10 nucleotides agree with TRBD1. The CDR3 runs 14 residues. The germline CDR1 and CDR2 sequences are SGDLS and YYNGEE. The V and J ends lost 6 bases and 3 bases, in that order; junction bases with no gene match: 5.

Points on this clonotype: A junction end diverges from the germline sequence, so it may reflect a read error. V is TRBV10-3 and J is TRBJ2-7; D not resolved. Germline V gene data show CDR1 as ENHRY and CDR2 as SYGVKD. This CDR3 has 15 amino acids. DNA for the CDR3: TGTGCCAGCAGTTACTCGAGGCGGAACCGGGTCGAGCAGTACTTC. Protein sequence: CASSYSRRNRVEQYF.